This T cell receptor (beta chain) was captured by sequencing in a study of blood T cells in healthy people across ages (dated by TCRdb to the mid-2010s). In the study overall: Template switching captured roughly one uniquely barcoded TCR beta cDNA molecule per two T cells in model experiments. Using deep sequencing normalized with unique cDNA molecular identifiers, the study measured how TCR beta repertoire diversity changes with age. The donors were split into four age groups: young (average around 17 years), middle-aged (over 35), aged (roughly 65) and long-lived (approximately 80). To avoid experimental bias, donors of different ages were distributed randomly across sequencing lanes. The study analyzed two additional independent replicas of 1 million unique cDNA reads from the same blood draw for two donors, one aged 18 to 30 and one aged 80 or older.

V loses 1 base at its end and J loses 0 bases; junction bases beyond the gene matches: 2. Per the germline V gene, MGHRA is the CDR1 and YSYEKL is the CDR2. The CDR3 runs 15 amino acids, cysteine and phenylalanine included. The read is trimmed to its CDR3 DNA, 45 bases read in frame from base 1. The library was generated by 5' RACE. TCRdb shows the sequencer as Illumina HiSeq 2500. The second PCR ran for roughly 7 to 11 cycles and used a J-beta primer mix along with a sample-barcoded 5' primer. Each TCR beta cDNA molecule received a unique molecular identifier from a template-switch 5' adaptor carrying 12 random nucleotides. Each sample yielded at least 3 million CDR3-containing paired-end reads. The Mint cDNA synthesis kit, primed by a TRBC-specific oligonucleotide, was used to synthesize first-strand cDNA from all RNA. Following uracil-DNA glycosylase treatment, a first 18-cycle PCR with universal primers M1SS and BC2_uni_R was performed on all cDNA. The published analysis was carried out like this. Each sample was normalized by randomly selecting 1 million high-quality reads, each carrying a distinct molecular identifier. Reads sharing molecular identifiers were discarded rather than binned into consensus sequences. MiTCR, with a Q25 quality threshold and the strictest error-elimination algorithm, was used for CDR3 identification, clonotype clustering and error correction. Lower-bound total TCR beta diversity was estimated with a nonparametric unseen species model using Euler transformation. The raw public data were reprocessed by TCRdb itself: fastp quality trimming at Q25, MiXCR clonotype calling, in-frame beta chains only. Each CDR3 protein gets just one entry, which takes the most common genes and DNA from the rows behind it. V and J calls and clone size were set by TCRdb, not the authors. The sample data list 1.2 million to 1.5 million distinct CDR3 sequences, and approximately 59% of these were observed just once. Over 5.5% of the sample goes to the ten largest clones.

Beyond this particular receptor, the publication reports: Since profiling was done on bulk unsorted PBMCs, naive and antigen-experienced compartments could not be conclusively compared. Observed TCR beta diversity per million T cells fell roughly linearly with age, and a significant reduction was already apparent by age roughly 41. There was a strong correlation between observed TCR beta diversity and the percentage of naive T cells measured by flow cytometry. Total diversity estimates from one million sequenced T cells were considered lower bounds and underestimates. Because donor CMV infection status was unknown, age-related changes in expanded clonotypes were potentially confounded. The long-lived group showed more naive CD4+ T cells, fewer expanded clones and increased TCR diversity than the aged group, suggesting age selection.

Donors were about 36 systemically healthy Caucasian individuals from Russia aged roughly 6 to 90 years. About 9.8 milliliters of peripheral blood were drawn from each donor into EDTA-treated Vacutainer tubes. Ficoll-Paque density-gradient centrifugation was used to isolate PBMCs, with at least 6.5 million obtained per sample. Total RNA, at least 6 micrograms per sample, was extracted from PBMCs with Trizol reagent. The percentages of naive CD45RAhigh/CD27high T cells were determined by flow cytometry on a PBMC aliquot from every donor. This clonotype was seen a handful of times. No antigen is known for it. No clone much larger than this one lies a single base away; base qualities are absent.

This receptor was obtained from a man between 18 and 35 years old in good health. Recombination joined TRBV4-1 with TRBJ2-7; 8 nucleotides in the junction match TRBD2. Sequenced input: blood. The bases read TGCGCCAGCAGCCAAGCTAGCGGGCCCTCCTACGAGCAGTACTTC. It translates to CASSQASGPSYEQYF.